This is a list of T cell receptor beta chains from one sample in a study of blood T cell repertoires in COVID-19. The data were produced by immunoSEQ multiplex PCR, yet TCRdb's version contains in-frame clones alone and is incomplete. The sample carries about 200,000 clones, 89% recorded once. The sequencing input was PBMCs or T cells enriched from blood (not recorded which). These receptor sequences come from a woman younger than 45 with acute COVID-19. CDR3s include the opening cysteine and the closing phenylalanine or tryptophan. The order of the fields is CDR3 length, clone size, J gene, D gene, V gene, CDR3 protein, CDR3 DNA. The D gene is left open where the match is weak. Some rows have no size entry. The others give once, few or many, or a class for an expanded clone.

13 NA TRBJ1-1 NA TRBV15 CATSIPGPGEAFF TGTGCCACCAGCATACCCGGTCCCGGTGAAGCTTTCTTT
15 NA TRBJ1-2 TRBD1 TRBV6-5 CASKYGGQGFDGYTF TGTGCCAGCAAGTATGGCGGACAGGGGTTCGATGGCTACACCTTC
12 once TRBJ2-7 NA TRBV5-1 CASSSQGYEQYF TGCGCCAGCAGCTCACAGGGTTACGAGCAGTACTTC
13 NA TRBJ1-2 TRBD1 TRBV5-6 CASSATGAPGYTF TGTGCCAGCAGCGCCACAGGGGCTCCTGGCTACACCTTC
14 NA TRBJ2-5 NA TRBV7-2 CASSRPSVRETQYF TGTGCCAGCAGCCGGCCTAGCGTTCGAGAGACCCAGTACTTC
16 NA TRBJ2-1 TRBD2 TRBV11-2 CASSLGLAVVYNEQFF TGTGCCAGCAGCCTCGGACTAGCGGTAGTCTACAATGAGCAGTTCTTC
14 NA TRBJ1-6 NA TRBV30 CAWSTGSYNSPLHF TGTGCCTGGAGTACAGGGTCCTATAATTCACCCCTCCACTTT
15 NA TRBJ2-5 TRBD1 TRBV5-1 CASSFMGQGKETQYF TGCGCCAGCAGCTTTATGGGACAGGGCAAAGAGACCCAGTACTTC
14 NA TRBJ1-1 TRBD1 TRBV11-2 CASRSGQANTEAFF TGTGCCAGCAGGTCGGGACAGGCTAACACTGAAGCTTTCTTT
16 NA TRBJ2-3 TRBD2 TRBV3-1/TRBV3-2 CASSPRLAGGQDTQYF TGTGCCAGCAGCCCCAGACTAGCGGGGGGTCAAGATACGCAGTATTTT
18 NA TRBJ1-1 TRBD1 TRBV5-4 CASSQGIPGQGSGTEAFF TGTGCCAGCAGCCAAGGAATCCCGGGACAGGGGTCGGGGACTGAAGCTTTCTTT
15 NA TRBJ1-1 TRBD1 TRBV27 CASSFWAGGNTEAFF TGTGCCAGCAGTTTTTGGGCAGGGGGCAACACTGAAGCTTTCTTT
17 NA TRBJ1-3 NA TRBV11-3 CASSPGGGQPSGNTIYF TGTGCCAGCAGCCCAGGCGGGGGGCAACCCTCTGGAAACACCATATATTTT
13 NA TRBJ1-5 NA TRBV19 CASSMSGNQPQHF TGTGCCAGTAGTATGAGCGGGAATCAGCCCCAGCATTTT
16 few TRBJ2-7 TRBD2 TRBV9 CASSVASGGPSYEQYF TGTGCCAGCAGCGTGGCTAGCGGGGGGCCTTCCTACGAGCAGTACTTC
15 NA TRBJ2-5 TRBD1 TRBV5-1 CASAGGQGIAETQYF TGCGCCAGTGCCGGCGGACAGGGGATTGCGGAGACCCAGTACTTC
15 NA TRBJ2-7 NA TRBV18 CASSPLGARSYEQYF TGTGCCAGCTCACCATTAGGGGCGCGCTCCTACGAGCAGTACTTC
12 NA TRBJ2-2 NA TRBV25-1 CASRDNAGELFF TGTGCCAGCAGGGACAACGCCGGGGAGCTGTTTTTT
14 NA TRBJ2-7 TRBD1 TRBV13 CASSTGALNYEQYF TGTGCCAGCAGCACAGGGGCACTCAACTACGAGCAGTACTTC
13 NA TRBJ2-1 NA TRBV10-1 CASSGGPGDEQFF TGCGCCAGCAGTGGAGGGCCCGGGGATGAGCAGTTCTTC
14 NA TRBJ1-3 NA TRBV6-5 CASSLQETGNTIYF TGTGCCAGCAGCCTACAGGAAACTGGAAACACCATATATTTT
15 NA TRBJ1-6 NA TRBV6-5 CASSYEGQRGSPLHF TGTGCCAGCAGTTACGAGGGACAACGAGGTTCACCCCTCCACTTT
14 few TRBJ1-1 NA TRBV27 CASSLVGSHREAFF TGTGCCAGCAGTTTAGTCGGCTCCCACAGGGAAGCTTTCTTT
12 NA TRBJ1-3 NA TRBV10-1 CASGTSGNTIYF TGCGCCAGCGGGACATCTGGAAACACCATATATTTT
15 NA TRBJ1-6 TRBD1 TRBV19 CASSASGTGSSPLHF TGTGCCAGTAGTGCCTCCGGGACAGGGTCATCACCCCTCCACTTT
14 NA TRBJ1-6 NA TRBV7-9 CASSQKGLLAPLHF TGTGCCAGCAGCCAAAAGGGACTTTTGGCACCCCTCCACTTT
14 NA TRBJ1-5 TRBD1 TRBV2 CASSGTGDNQPQHF TGTGCCAGCAGTGGGACAGGGGACAATCAGCCCCAGCATTTT
12 NA TRBJ2-7 NA TRBV14 CASSPYRGEQYF TGTGCCAGCAGCCCATATAGGGGCGAGCAGTACTTC
13 NA TRBJ1-5 NA TRBV6-5 CASNGFSNQPQHF TGTGCCAGCAACGGTTTTAGCAATCAGCCCCAGCATTTT
15 NA TRBJ1-3 NA TRBV2 CASSVGSSSGNTIYF TGTGCCAGCAGTGTGGGCTCGAGCTCTGGAAACACCATATATTTT
15 NA TRBJ2-1 TRBD1 TRBV24-1 CATSEPGQGDNEQFF TGTGCCACCAGTGAGCCGGGACAGGGAGACAATGAGCAGTTCTTC
16 NA TRBJ1-3 NA TRBV7-8 CASSLAGSRSGNTIYF TGTGCCAGCAGCTTAGCCGGGTCCCGCTCTGGAAACACCATATATTTT
16 NA TRBJ2-7 NA TRBV14 CASSQGAQGISYEQYF TGTGCCAGCAGCCAAGGGGCCCAGGGGATCTCCTACGAGCAGTACTTC
14 NA TRBJ1-2 TRBD1 TRBV7-2 CASSTGQAVSGYTF TGTGCCAGCAGCACCGGACAGGCAGTTTCTGGCTACACCTTC
12 NA TRBJ1-1 NA TRBV12-5 CASGSENTEAFF TGTGCTAGTGGTTCAGAGAACACTGAAGCTTTCTTT
14 NA TRBJ2-2 NA TRBV9 CASSEGPGTGELFF TGTGCCAGCAGCGAAGGCCCAGGAACCGGGGAGCTGTTTTTT
15 NA TRBJ1-4 TRBD1 TRBV2 CASSSDRGQGEKLFF TGTGCCAGCAGCTCGGACAGGGGTCAGGGGGAAAAACTGTTTTTT
11 NA TRBJ1-1 NA TRBV30 CAWSVPELTFF TGTGCCTGGAGTGTACCGGAGTTAACTTTCTTT
18 NA TRBJ2-2 TRBD2 TRBV5-1 CASSLRPSGGRNTGELFF TGCGCCAGCAGCTTGCGTCCTAGCGGGGGGAGGAACACCGGGGAGCTGTTTTTT
15 large TRBJ2-1 TRBD1 TRBV5-4 CASSPWTGVGNEQFF TGTGCCAGCAGCCCGTGGACAGGGGTGGGCAATGAGCAGTTCTTC